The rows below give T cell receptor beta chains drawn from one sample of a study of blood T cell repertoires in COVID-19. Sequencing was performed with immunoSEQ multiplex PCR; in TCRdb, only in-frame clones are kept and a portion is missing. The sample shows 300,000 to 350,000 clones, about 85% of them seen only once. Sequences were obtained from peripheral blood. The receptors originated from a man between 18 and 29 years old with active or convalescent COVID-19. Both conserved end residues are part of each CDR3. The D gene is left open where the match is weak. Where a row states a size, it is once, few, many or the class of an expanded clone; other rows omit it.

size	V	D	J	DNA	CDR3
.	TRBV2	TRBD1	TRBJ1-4	TGTGCCAGCAGAGCCCGGGGACAGTATAATGAAAAACTGTTTTTT	CASRARGQYNEKLFF
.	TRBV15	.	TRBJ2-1	TGTGCCACCAGCAGACGACCACGGGATGAGCAGTTCTTC	CATSRRPRDEQFF
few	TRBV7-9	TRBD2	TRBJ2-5	TGTGCCAGCAGCACAGGACTAGCGGGACGCGAGACCCAGTACTTC	CASSTGLAGRETQYF
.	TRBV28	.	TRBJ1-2	TGTGCCAGCAGTTCCCATGTACAGGGCGACTATGGCTACACCTTC	CASSSHVQGDYGYTF
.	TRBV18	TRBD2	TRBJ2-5	TGTGCCAGCTCACCACGGGGAGGGGTCCCAGAGACCCAGTACTTC	CASSPRGGVPETQYF
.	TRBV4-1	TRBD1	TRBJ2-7	TGCGCCAGCAGCCTAGGACAGGGGGAGACCTACGAGCAGTACTTC	CASSLGQGETYEQYF
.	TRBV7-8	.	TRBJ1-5	TGTGCCAGCAGCTTATTTCGGGGTCTGGGCAATCAGCCCCAGCATTTT	CASSLFRGLGNQPQHF
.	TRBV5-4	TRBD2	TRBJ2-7	TGTGCCAGCAGCTTGGTAGAGGTAGCGGGAGGGCAGCCCGAGCAGTACTTC	CASSLVEVAGGQPEQYF
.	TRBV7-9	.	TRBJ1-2	TGTGCCAGCAGCTTAACGGGAAATGGCTACACCTTC	CASSLTGNGYTF
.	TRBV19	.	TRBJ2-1	TGTGCCAGCACACCCAGCGGAAGCTCCTACAATGAGCAGTTCTTC	CASTPSGSSYNEQFF
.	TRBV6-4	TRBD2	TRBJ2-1	TGTGCCAGCAGTGGGGGGACTAGCGGCTACAATGAGCAGTTCTTC	CASSGGTSGYNEQFF
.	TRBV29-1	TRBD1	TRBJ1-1	TGCAGCGTTGAAAAGGGGGCTGTCCCTGAAGCTTTCTTT	CSVEKGAVPEAFF
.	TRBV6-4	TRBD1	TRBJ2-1	TGTGCCAGCAGTGCCGTTGGGACAGACTACAATGAGCAGTTCTTC	CASSAVGTDYNEQFF
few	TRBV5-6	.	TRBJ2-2	TGTGCCAGCAGCTTACTAGAAAACACCGGGGAGCTGTTTTTT	CASSLLENTGELFF
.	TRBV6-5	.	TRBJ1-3	TGTGCCAGCAGTAACCGGGGCTCTGGAAACACCATATATTTT	CASSNRGSGNTIYF
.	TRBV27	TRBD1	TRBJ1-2	TGTGCCAGCAGACAGGGGCACCTCTATGGCTACACCTTC	CASRQGHLYGYTF
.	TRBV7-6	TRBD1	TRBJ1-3	TGTGCCAGCAGCTTAGCGACGACAGGGCGAGGAAACACCATATATTTT	CASSLATTGRGNTIYF
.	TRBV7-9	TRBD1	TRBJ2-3	TGTGCCAGCAGCTCGCAGGGGGAGATACGTCCAGATACGCAGTATTTT	CASSSQGEIRPDTQYF
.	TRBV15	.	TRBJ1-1	TGTGCCACCAGCAGGGACACGAACACTGAAGCTTTCTTT	CATSRDTNTEAFF
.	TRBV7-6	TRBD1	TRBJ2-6	TGTGCCAGCAGCTCAGGACAGGGGGCGTCTACTGGGGCCAACGTCCTGACTTTC	CASSSGQGASTGANVLTF
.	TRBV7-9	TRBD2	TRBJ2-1	TGTGCCAGTTTTACGGGACTAGCCTTCGAGCAGTTCTTC	CASFTGLAFEQFF
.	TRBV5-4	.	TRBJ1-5	TGTGCCAGCAGCTGGAGCGGGTTGGGGGTACTTAATAGCAATCAGCCCCAGCATTTT	CASSWSGLGVLNSNQPQHF
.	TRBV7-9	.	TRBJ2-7	TGTGCCAGCAGCTCCCAGCGGATACCCTACGAGCAGTACTTC	CASSSQRIPYEQYF
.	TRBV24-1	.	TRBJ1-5	TGTGCCACCAGTGGGCAGGGAAAACAGCCCCAGCATTTT	CATSGQGKQPQHF
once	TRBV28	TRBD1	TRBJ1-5	TGTGCCAGCTTAAACAGGGGGAGTAGCAATCAGCCCCAGCATTTT	CASLNRGSSNQPQHF
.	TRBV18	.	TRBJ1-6	TGTGCCAGCTCACCAAATTCACAGGGAGGGGATTCACCCCTCCACTTT	CASSPNSQGGDSPLHF
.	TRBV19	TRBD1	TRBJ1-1	TGTGCCAGTAGTATAGGTCGACAGGGAAACACTGAAGCTTTCTTT	CASSIGRQGNTEAFF
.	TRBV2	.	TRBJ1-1	TGTGCCACTCGTCGGAACACTGAAGCTTTCTTT	CATRRNTEAFF
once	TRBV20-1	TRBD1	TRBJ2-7	TGCAGTGCTAGTGATATCCGGGACAGCTCCTACGAGCAGTACTTC	CSASDIRDSSYEQYF
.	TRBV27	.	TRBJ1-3	TGTGCCAGCAGGGAGGGAGGATGGGATGGAAACACCATATATTTT	CASREGGWDGNTIYF
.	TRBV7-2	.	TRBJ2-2	TGTGCCAGCAGCCTACCGCCCTACACCGGGGAGCTGTTTTTT	CASSLPPYTGELFF
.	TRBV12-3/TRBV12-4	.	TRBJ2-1	TGTGCCAGCAGTTCTGGAGCACACAATGAGCAGTTCTTC	CASSSGAHNEQFF
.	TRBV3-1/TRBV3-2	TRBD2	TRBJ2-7	TGTGCCAGCAGCCAAGGCGCAGGGCGGGGGACTTACGAGCAGTACTTC	CASSQGAGRGTYEQYF
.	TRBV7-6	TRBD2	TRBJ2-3	TGTGCCAGCAGCTTAGATGGCGGGAGGGCCCCAGATACGCAGTATTTT	CASSLDGGRAPDTQYF
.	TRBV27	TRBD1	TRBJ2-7	TGTGCCAGCAGTTTCTTCTTCCGGGGACAGCCTACCTACGAGCAGTACTTC	CASSFFFRGQPTYEQYF
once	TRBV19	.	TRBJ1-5	TGTGCCAGTAGCCCAACGGGGGGACGATATCAGCCCCAGCATTTT	CASSPTGGRYQPQHF
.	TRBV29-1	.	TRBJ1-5	TGCAGCGTTGGGGGGGGTGAAGGACCCCAGCATTTT	CSVGGGEGPQHF
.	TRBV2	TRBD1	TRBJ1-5	TGTGCCAGCACCGGGACAGGGGGCTCTCGGCAGCCCCAGCATTTT	CASTGTGGSRQPQHF
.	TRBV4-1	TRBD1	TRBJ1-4	TGCGCCAGCAGCCCAAAAGGTGGAGGGACAGGGTTGGAAAAACTGTTTTTT	CASSPKGGGTGLEKLFF
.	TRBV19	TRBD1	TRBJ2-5	TGTGCCAGTAGTCACACCGGGACAGGACAAGAGACCCAGTACTTC	CASSHTGTGQETQYF
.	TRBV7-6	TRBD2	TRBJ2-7	TGTGCCAGCAGCTTAGAATTTCCGGCGGGGGGGTACCACGAGCAGTACTTC	CASSLEFPAGGYHEQYF
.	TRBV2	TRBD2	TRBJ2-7	TGTGCCAGCAGCGCCCTTCGTGGGGGGGGTAGCTACGAGCAGTACTTC	CASSALRGGGSYEQYF
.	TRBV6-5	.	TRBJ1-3	TGTGCCAGCAGCCACCCCCGGGAAGGGAGAAACACCATATATTTT	CASSHPREGRNTIYF
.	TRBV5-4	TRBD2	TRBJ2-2	TGTGCCAGCAGCCTCCGGGGGGGCACCGGGGAGCTGTTTTTT	CASSLRGGTGELFF
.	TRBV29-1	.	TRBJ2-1	TGCAGCGTCAGAAACAATGAGCAGTTCTTC	CSVRNNEQFF
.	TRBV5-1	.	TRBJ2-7	TGCGCCAGCAGCTTGGAGGGGTACGGACAGTACTTC	CASSLEGYGQYF
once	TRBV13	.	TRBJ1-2	TGTGCCAGCAGCTCCCAGGGGAGATATGGCTACACCTTC	CASSSQGRYGYTF
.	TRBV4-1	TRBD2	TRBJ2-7	TGCGCCAGCAGCCCGACTAGCGGGGCCTGGGAGCAGTACTTC	CASSPTSGAWEQYF
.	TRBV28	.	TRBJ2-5	TGTGCCACCCATTACGGAGAGACCCAGTACTTC	CATHYGETQYF
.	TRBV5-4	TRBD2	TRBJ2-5	TGTGCCAGCAGCTCTGGGGAGGGTGCCAAGACCCAGTACTTC	CASSSGEGAKTQYF
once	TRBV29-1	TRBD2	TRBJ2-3	TGCAGCGTTGTTCCACTAGCGGGAGCAGCAGATACGCAGTATTTT	CSVVPLAGAADTQYF